Listed below are T cell receptor beta chains from one sample, sequenced in a study of technical replicates of blood from a few donors. Here immunoSEQ multiplex PCR was the method, and the copy in TCRdb shows in-frame clones only, minus some. Altogether approximately 69,000 clones are present, approximately 96% being singletons, with the ten largest covering approximately 0.21%. Sequencing used T cells isolated from PBMCs. The receptors stem from a human donor in good health. Both conserved end residues are part of each CDR3. The D gene is left open where the match is weak. Only some rows state a clone size, as once, few, many or a class for expanded clones.

D gene: .
clone size: .
V gene: TRBV6-1
J gene: TRBJ1-2
CDR3 DNA: TGTGCCAGCAGTGAAGCGGGACACAGCAGGCAGAGCTACACCTTC
CDR3 protein: CASSEAGHSRQSYTF

D gene: .
clone size: once
V gene: TRBV19
J gene: TRBJ1-2
CDR3 DNA: TGTGCCAGTAGTATACCCGGGGGAGGCTACACCTTC
CDR3 protein: CASSIPGGGYTF

D gene: TRBD2
clone size: .
V gene: TRBV6-1
J gene: TRBJ2-3
CDR3 DNA: TGTGCCAGCAGTGTATGGGTGGGGGGGGGAGACACAGATACGCAGTATTTT
CDR3 protein: CASSVWVGGGDTDTQYF

D gene: .
clone size: .
V gene: TRBV29-1
J gene: TRBJ2-1
CDR3 DNA: TGCAGCGTTGTTTGGAGCGGGACAACCTACAATGAGCAGTTCTTC
CDR3 protein: CSVVWSGTTYNEQFF

D gene: .
clone size: .
V gene: TRBV7-6
J gene: TRBJ2-7
CDR3 DNA: TGTGCCAGCAGCTTAGCAGGAGGGCAGACCTACGAGCAGTACTTC
CDR3 protein: CASSLAGGQTYEQYF

D gene: TRBD1
clone size: .
V gene: TRBV5-1
J gene: TRBJ2-7
CDR3 DNA: TGCGCCAGCAGCCCCACAGGGGCCGCGTACGAGCAGTACTTC
CDR3 protein: CASSPTGAAYEQYF

D gene: .
clone size: .
V gene: TRBV5-6
J gene: TRBJ1-1
CDR3 DNA: TGTGCCAGCAGCTTCGGCCAGGGGAACACTGAAGCTTTCTTT
CDR3 protein: CASSFGQGNTEAFF

D gene: TRBD2
clone size: .
V gene: TRBV14
J gene: TRBJ2-1
CDR3 DNA: TGTGCCAGCAGCCAAAGCAGCGACGGGACTAGTCAGTTCTTC
CDR3 protein: CASSQSSDGTSQFF

D gene: .
clone size: .
V gene: TRBV15
J gene: TRBJ2-7
CDR3 DNA: TGTGCCACCAGCGGCGGGACAGCCTACGAGCAGTACTTC
CDR3 protein: CATSGGTAYEQYF

D gene: TRBD2
clone size: .
V gene: TRBV6-5
J gene: TRBJ2-7
CDR3 DNA: TGTGCCAGCAGCCTCAAGGGGAGGGAACGCGAGCAGTACTTC
CDR3 protein: CASSLKGREREQYF

D gene: .
clone size: .
V gene: TRBV7-2
J gene: TRBJ2-7
CDR3 DNA: TGTGCCAGCAGCTTAGGACCGGGATCATCCTACGAGCAGTACTTC
CDR3 protein: CASSLGPGSSYEQYF

D gene: TRBD1
clone size: .
V gene: TRBV27
J gene: TRBJ1-2
CDR3 DNA: TGTGCCAGCAGTTTTGACCCCCGGACAGGGTCTGGCTACACCTTC
CDR3 protein: CASSFDPRTGSGYTF

D gene: .
clone size: once
V gene: TRBV15
J gene: TRBJ2-7
CDR3 DNA: TGTGCCACCAGCAGAGGGGCGGCAGGGGTCGATGCCTACGAGCAGTACTTC
CDR3 protein: CATSRGAAGVDAYEQYF

D gene: .
clone size: .
V gene: TRBV6-1
J gene: TRBJ1-1
CDR3 DNA: TGTGCCAGCAGGTTGTCGGGTTTCAACACTGAAGCTTTCTTT
CDR3 protein: CASRLSGFNTEAFF

D gene: .
clone size: once
V gene: TRBV6-1
J gene: TRBJ1-1
CDR3 DNA: TGTGCCAGCAACCGAGGGGGGGCCAACACTGAAGCTTTCTTT
CDR3 protein: CASNRGGANTEAFF

D gene: .
clone size: .
V gene: TRBV20-1
J gene: TRBJ2-3
CDR3 DNA: TGCAGTGCCCGGGGGGATACGCAGTATTTT
CDR3 protein: CSARGDTQYF

D gene: TRBD2
clone size: .
V gene: TRBV5-8
J gene: TRBJ2-3
CDR3 DNA: TGTGCCAGCAGCCCGCTACGACGTAGCGGGGGGGCCACAGATACGCAGTATTTT
CDR3 protein: CASSPLRRSGGATDTQYF

D gene: .
clone size: .
V gene: TRBV6-5
J gene: TRBJ2-3
CDR3 DNA: TGTGCCAGCAGTTACTCAAGACTCGCGGAAGCGCAGTATTTT
CDR3 protein: CASSYSRLAEAQYF

D gene: TRBD1
clone size: .
V gene: TRBV5-1
J gene: TRBJ2-1
CDR3 DNA: TGCGCCAGCAGCCAGGGGGCCGATGAGCAGTTCTTC
CDR3 protein: CASSQGADEQFF

D gene: .
clone size: .
V gene: TRBV28
J gene: TRBJ2-5
CDR3 DNA: TGTGCCAGCAACAAAGGACAGCAAGAGACCCAGTACTTC
CDR3 protein: CASNKGQQETQYF

D gene: .
clone size: .
V gene: TRBV5-1
J gene: TRBJ2-2
CDR3 DNA: TGCGCCAGCAGCCCCACGGCGGGCAAGAACACCGGGGAGCTGTTTTTT
CDR3 protein: CASSPTAGKNTGELFF

D gene: TRBD2
clone size: once
V gene: TRBV19
J gene: TRBJ2-1
CDR3 DNA: TGTGCCAGTAGTATTCCGTCTAGCGGGAGTTGGGGCAATGAGCAGTTCTTC
CDR3 protein: CASSIPSSGSWGNEQFF

D gene: .
clone size: .
V gene: TRBV7-2
J gene: TRBJ1-1
CDR3 DNA: TGTGCCAGCACCCCCCCCGCGGTGAACACTGAAGCTTTCTTT
CDR3 protein: CASTPPAVNTEAFF

D gene: .
clone size: .
V gene: TRBV2
J gene: TRBJ2-3
CDR3 DNA: TGTGCCAGCTGGAGGCGGGGTTCAGGAGATACGCAGTATTTT
CDR3 protein: CASWRRGSGDTQYF